This T cell receptor beta chain appears in the sequencing data of a study of blood T cell repertoires in COVID-19. Looking at the study overall: Whether acute or convalescent, the COVID-19 samples came from the United States, Italy and Spain. In each case, the material was cDNA or gDNA derived from T cells, B-cell-depleted T cells, or PBMCs.

V dropped 3 bases and J dropped 4; count of bases not matched to a gene: 10. CDR3 size: 18 residues. Germline loops: CDR1 MNHNS, CDR2 SASEGT. How the authors handled the data: Amplification of reference gene primers was used by the study to estimate nucleated cell counts. Using immunoSEQ multiplex PCR, the repertoire was profiled, and TCRdb retains in-frame clones only, with some absent. That table supplies the V and J calls and clone size; D and trimming were determined from the DNA. The sample comprises about 320,000 clones, around 88% of which are singletons, and roughly 1.6% rests with the top ten.

The sample taken for sequencing was peripheral blood. This receptor was taken from a woman in her forties or fifties with acute or convalescent COVID-19. The V and J genes are TRBV6-1 and TRBJ2-3; 13 positions agree with TRBD2. CDR3 amino acids: CASSDPWTSGSWADTQYF. CDR3 DNA: TGTGCCAGCAGTGACCCCTGGACTAGCGGGAGTTGGGCAGATACGCAGTATTTT.